This section outlines one T cell receptor beta chain sequence together with its context. This entry comes from a study of blood T cell repertoires in COVID-19. CDR3 length: 14 amino acids. Germline CDR1 reads LGHNA; CDR2 reads YNFKEQ. Trimming took 5 bases from V and 2 from J; bases not matched to a gene: 5. In the source study's methods: Quantification of nucleated cells was approximated via reference gene primer amplification. Some clones are missing from TCRdb's copy, which holds only in-frame ones; the method was immunoSEQ multiplex PCR. From that table come the V and J calls and clone size; the DNA was used to work out D and trimming. The table shows some 140,000 clones, with more than 85% occurring only once.

The sequence was obtained from a man aged 45-60 years with active or convalescent COVID-19. V and J are TRBV4-2 and TRBJ2-5; 7 nucleotides align to TRBD2. Sequencing used peripheral blood. The CDR3 region has the DNA TGTGCCAGCAGCGCTGGGGGGGGACAAGAGACCCAGTACTTC. This codes for CASSAGGGQETQYF.